These 20 T cell receptor beta chains share one sample of origin, sequenced in a study of blood T cells in healthy people across ages. The second PCR ran about 6 to 12 cycles with a sample-barcoded 5' primer and J-beta primers. Each CDR3 protein is one row after TCRdb ran MiXCR on the 5' RACE reads. This table holds roughly 1.7 million distinct CDR3 sequences, about 35% found once. Specimen: blood. These TCRs come from a woman aged 25 to 39 in good health.

The chain recombines TRBV28 with TRBJ1-2; maybe TRBD1 (6 bases). V was trimmed by 1 base and J by 4 bases, leaving 13 bases between them. Germline values: CDR1 MDHEN, CDR2 SYDVKM. This CDR3 is 15 amino acids long. CDR3 nucleotide sequence: TGTGCCAGCAGTTTATTACCCGACAGGCCCTATGGCTACACCTTC. It is translated as CASSLLPDRPYGYTF.

The table lists this clonotype with a few counts. The V call is TRBV29-1, the J call TRBJ1-6, with 7 nucleotides matching TRBD1. After removal of 6 bases from V and 9 bases from J, the junction contained 5 bases not matched to a gene. CDR1 SQVTM and CDR2 ANQGSEA come from the germline V gene. The CDR3 runs to 12 residues. CDR3 protein: CSVTGAFSPLHF. The CDR3 DNA follows: TGCAGCGTCACAGGGGCCTTTTCACCCCTCCACTTT. The full variable domain, rest sourced from reference TRBV29-1 and TRBJ1-6, is SAVISQKPSRDICQRGTSLTIQCQVDSQVTMMFWYRQQPGQSLTLIATANQGSEATYESGFVIDKFPISRPNLTFSTLTVSNMSPEDSSIYLCSVTGAFSPLHFGNGTRLTVT.

As concerns this clonotype: A read error may explain this, as a much larger clone is one base away. The CDR3 loop is CASGQKETQYF. For the CDR3, the DNA is TGTGCCAGCGGACAGAAAGAGACCCAGTACTTC. The rearrangement joins TRBV7-9 to TRBJ2-7; the D gene is possibly TRBD1 (6 bases). The DNA end favors TRBJ2-5, so the J call may be wrong. CDR1 is SEHNR, CDR2 FQNEAQ, per germline (reference sequence). The CDR3 runs 11 residues.

The chain employs TRBV10-1 and TRBJ1-2, with D unresolved. With 3 bases removed from V and 4 bases from J, the gap between germline ends came to 12 bases. There are 14 residues in the CDR3. Germline loops: CDR1 WNHNN, CDR2 SYGVQD (reference sequence). The DNA of the CDR3 is TGCGCCAGCAGTGAAGCCAAACACCCCTATGGCTACACCTTC. It specifies CASSEAKHPYGYTF.

The genes are TRBV5-5 and TRBJ1-2, with 9 positions matching TRBD1. Germline trimming cut 4 bases from V and 2 bases from J; bases unmatched to any gene: 6. The CDR3 extends over 15 amino acids. Per germline, CDR1 SGHKS and CDR2 YYEKEE (reference sequence). The CDR3, as DNA: TGTGCCAGCAGCCTTGGACAGGGGCAAAACTATGGCTACACCTTC. Protein: CASSLGQGQNYGYTF.

This clonotype has a count of ten or more. The CDR3 coding sequence is TGTGCCAGCAGCTTAGAACAGGGCGGCTACGAGCAGTACTTC. This encodes CASSLEQGGYEQYF. The V and J genes are TRBV7-9 and TRBJ2-7; possibly TRBD1 for D (6 bases). The CDR3 spans 14 residues. CDR1 is SEHNR, CDR2 FQNEAQ, per germline (reference sequence). The ends were cut back, 1 base at V and 3 bases at J, with 10 bases in the middle.

There are a few counts of this clonotype. V gene TRBV11-2 combines with J gene TRBJ2-2; D assignment may be TRBD1 or TRBD2 (7 bases each). This CDR3 contains 15 residues. The V gene's germline CDR1 is SGHAT and CDR2 FQNNGV. The V end lost 5 bases, the J end lost 5 bases, and 15 bases lay between the germline ends. CDR3 in amino acids: CASSAQGGKTGELFF. DNA of the CDR3: TGTGCCAGCAGCGCCCAGGGGGGGAAAACCGGGGAGCTGTTTTTT.

This chain connects TRBV7-7 to TRBJ2-7, with D perhaps TRBD2 (6 bases). CDR1 is SSHAT and CDR2 is FNYEAQ in the germline V gene (reference sequence). This CDR3 contains 13 residues. The V gene lost 9 bases and the J gene lost 0 bases, with 12 bases spanning the gap. CDR3 in DNA: TGTGCCAGTGCGCGGGATATCTCCTACGAGCAGTACTTC. Its protein is CASARDISYEQYF.

The gene calls are TRBV7-2 and TRBJ1-3; D is perhaps TRBD1 (5 bases). Germline V gene lookup returns CDR1 SGHTA and CDR2 FQGNSA. The CDR3 sequence is 16 residues long. V dropped 4 bases and J dropped 0 bases, with 13 bases sitting between them. The CDR3 bases are TGTGCCAGCAGCTCCTCAGGACACCTCTCTGGAAACACCATATATTTT. Amino acid sequence: CASSSSGHLSGNTIYF.

As for this clonotype: Relative to the germline gene, one junction end is altered; a read error may explain this. The chain joins TRBV4-1 to TRBJ2-4, with 9 bases fitting TRBD2. TRBJ2-7 matches the DNA end more closely, so the J call is doubtful. This CDR3 contains 16 residues. CDR1 and CDR2 from the germline V gene are MGHRA and YSYEKL. The DNA for the CDR3 is TGCGCCTGCAGCCATGCCGGGACTAGCTCCTTCTACGAGCAGTACTTC. It is translated as CACSHAGTSSFYEQYF.

CDR3 sequence: CSPRLDTTDTQYF. The CDR3 nucleotides are TGCAGTCCCCGACTAGACACCACAGATACGCAGTATTTT. The chain couples TRBV20-1 to TRBJ2-3, with a weak D call TRBD2 (6 bases). There are 13 residues in the CDR3. Germline CDR1 DFQATT, CDR2 SNEGSKA (reference sequence). V lost 8 bases and J lost 2, with 14 bases in between.

The V gene is TRBV20-1, the J gene TRBJ2-7, with 8 nucleotides matching TRBD1. CDR1 DFQATT and CDR2 SNEGSKA come from the germline V gene (reference sequence). With 8 bases clipped from V and 1 base from J, the junction kept 10 bases outside the gene matches. The CDR3 is 14 residues long. In DNA, the CDR3 is TGCAGTTCAGGACCGGGACAGGCTTCCTACGAGCAGTACTTC. This gives the protein CSSGPGQASYEQYF.

The V and J genes are TRBV4-1 and TRBJ2-1; D is perhaps TRBD2 (5 bases). Trimming took off 6 bases at V and 0 bases at J, with 21 bases between the two ends. The CDR3 is 18 residues long. Germline lookup yields CDR1 MGHRA and CDR2 YSYEKL. CDR3: CASSLGSAEVSSYNEQFF. The CDR3 bases are TGCGCCAGCAGTTTAGGGAGCGCGGAAGTGAGCTCCTACAATGAGCAGTTCTTC.

This clonotype occurred a few times. V gene TRBV3-1 combines with J gene TRBJ2-1; no definite D call. CDR1 and CDR2 from the germline V gene are LGHDT and YNNKEL (reference sequence). The length of the CDR3 is 15 residues. Trimming left V 0 bases short and J 2 bases short, with 8 bases between. The CDR3 sequence is CASSQDPPPYNEQFF. CDR3 nucleotides: TGTGCCAGCAGCCAAGACCCTCCCCCCTACAATGAGCAGTTCTTC.

In its sample, this clonotype was seen once. The chain couples TRBV7-9 to TRBJ1-5; D uncertain. From germline, CDR1 is SEHNR and CDR2 FQNEAQ (reference sequence). Trimming cost V 2 bases and J 3 bases, with 11 bases left between them. This CDR3 spans 15 amino acids. The CDR3 DNA reads TGTGCCAGCAGCTTAACAGTCGGCCCCAATCAGCCCCAGCATTTT. It specifies CASSLTVGPNQPQHF. Full variable domain (remainder filled in from reference TRBV7-9 and TRBJ1-5): DTGVSQNPRHKITKRGQNVTFRCDPISEHNRLYWYRQTLGQGPEFLTYFQNEAQLEKSRLLSDRFSAERPKGSFSTLEIQRTEQGDSAMYLCASSLTVGPNQPQHFGDGTRLSIL.

This clonotype was seen a few times. The gene calls are TRBV20-1 and TRBJ2-7; 8 positions agree with TRBD1. This CDR3 contains 13 residues. V shed 8 bases, J shed 5 bases, and the junction held 11 bases outside the gene matches. From germline, CDR1 is DFQATT and CDR2 SNEGSKA (reference sequence). The CDR3 nucleotides read TGCAGTACCTGGGGACAGGACCTCCACGAGCAGTACTTC. This encodes CSTWGQDLHEQYF.

The sample holds many counts of this clonotype. The V gene is TRBV20-1, the J gene TRBJ2-1; no clear D gene. The germline V gene encodes CDR1 DFQATT and CDR2 SNEGSKA (reference sequence). Trimming left V 3 bases short and J 6 bases short, with 9 bases between. CDR3 size: 12 residues. The CDR3 DNA reads as TGCAGTGCTAGCCGGAGTGGCAATGAGCAGTTCTTC. Its translation is CSASRSGNEQFF.

This clonotype was seen a handful of times. The J gene is TRBJ1-1, the V gene TRBV4-1; D is undetermined. Between the trimmed V and J ends, which lost 2 bases and 0 bases, there was a span of 7 bases. The CDR3 runs to 14 residues. Germline assignment: CDR1 MGHRA and CDR2 YSYEKL. The CDR3 reads CASSQIPLNTEAFF. The CDR3 DNA sequence: TGCGCCAGCAGCCAAATTCCCCTGAACACTGAAGCTTTCTTT.

The V and J genes are TRBV7-8 and TRBJ2-7; D gene ambiguous. The CDR3 sequence is 13 residues long. The ends were cut back, 1 base at V and 5 bases at J, with 9 bases in the middle. The germline gives CDR1 SGHVS, CDR2 FQNEAQ. The CDR3 nucleotides read TGTGCCAGCAGCTTAGGATTCAGGAACGAGCAGTACTTC. It yields the protein CASSLGFRNEQYF.

As regards this clonotype: It may be a read error: a sequence one base away is much more abundant. This chain links TRBV6-1 with TRBJ2-5, with TRBD2 matching 7 bases. The germline V gene has CDR1 MNHNS and CDR2 SASEGT. With 3 bases clipped from V and 2 bases from J, the junction kept 6 bases outside the gene matches. This CDR3 is built from 15 residues. CDR3 DNA sequence: TGTGCCAGCAGTGACACTAGCGACCCTCAAGAGACCCAGTACTTC. It specifies CASSDTSDPQETQYF.